These 8 T cell receptor beta chains were sequenced from one sample in a study of blood T cell repertoires in COVID-19. Clones were read by immunoSEQ multiplex PCR, and TCRdb kept only the in-frame ones, dropping some. The sample contains about 87,000 clones, less than 80% of which appear only once. Material for sequencing was peripheral blood. Receptor source: a woman between 45 and 60 years old with acute or convalescent COVID-19.

This chain joins TRBV5-4 and TRBJ2-5, with unresolved D. Trimming shortened V by 4 bases and J by 3 bases, and 10 bases separated the two germline ends. Germline CDR1 reads SGHNT; CDR2 reads YYREEE (reference sequence). The CDR3 totals 13 residues. The CDR3 spells CASSPLTEETQYF. The CDR3 DNA is TGTGCCAGCAGCCCTCTCACAGAAGAGACCCAGTACTTC.

This chain uses TRBV28 with TRBJ2-7, with D possibly matching TRBD2 (7 bases). Germline V lookup: CDR1 MDHEN, CDR2 SYDVKM. Trimming pared 7 bases from V and 3 bases from J, leaving 16 bases between. The CDR3 is 14 residues long. The CDR3 reads CASITQGGGYEQYF. The CDR3 DNA reads as TGTGCCAGCATAACTCAGGGAGGGGGCTACGAGCAGTACTTC.

This clone was detected a few times. This chain links TRBV9 with TRBJ2-1; 8 bases are shared with TRBD2. CDR1 and CDR2 from the germline V gene are SGDLS and YYNGEE. This CDR3 region has 15 residues. The V and J ends lost 6 bases and 6 bases, in that order; junction bases with no gene match: 11. Here the CDR3 reads CASNPGTSPSNEQFF. The CDR3 DNA is TGTGCCAGCAACCCCGGGACTAGTCCCTCCAATGAGCAGTTCTTC. Drawing the rest from reference TRBV9 and TRBJ2-1, the complete variable domain is DSGVTQTPKHLITATGQRVTLRCSPRSGDLSVYWYQQSLDQGLQFLIQYYNGEERAKGNILERFSAQQFPDLHSELNLSSLELGDSALYFCASNPGTSPSNEQFFGPGTRLTVL.

The chain combines TRBV6-6 with TRBJ1-2; the D is unclear. V dropped 0 bases and J dropped 6 bases, with 14 bases sitting between them. CDR1 and CDR2 (germline): MNHNY, SVGAGI (reference sequence). The CDR3 sequence is 15 residues long. The CDR3 nucleotides read TGTGCCAGCAGTTACTCGATAGCGAACGCCCATGGCTACACCTTC. It specifies CASSYSIANAHGYTF.

The chain has TRBV2 and TRBJ2-1, with a tentative D call TRBD1 (6 bases). Germline values: CDR1 SNHLY, CDR2 FYNNEI. V dropped 7 bases and J dropped 6 bases, with 16 bases sitting between them. CDR3 length: 14 amino acids. CDR3 loop: CASTKGVAVNEQFF. DNA of the CDR3: TGTGCCAGCACCAAGGGGGTAGCCGTCAATGAGCAGTTCTTC.

This rearrangement joins TRBV2 to TRBJ2-3; 14 positions match TRBD2. V lost 6 bases and J lost 6; bases outside the gene matches: 8. Germline CDR1 SNHLY, CDR2 FYNNEI. The CDR3 is 16 residues long. CDR3 sequence (DNA): TGTGCCAGCAGAGCGAGACTAGCGGGGGGGCACGATACGCAGTATTTT. This translates into CASRARLAGGHDTQYF.

The chain carries TRBV27 and TRBJ1-5; a possible D gene is TRBD1 (5 bases). V gave up 5 bases and J gave up 3 bases, with 11 bases separating them. CDR1 is MNHEY, CDR2 SMNVEV, per germline (reference sequence). The CDR3 extends over 14 amino acids. In nucleotides, the CDR3 is TGTGCCAGCAGTGTCGACAGTTCCAATCAGCCCCAGCATTTT. The encoded protein is CASSVDSSNQPQHF.

V and J are TRBV10-3 and TRBJ1-1; D is unresolved. Germline CDR1 ENHRY, CDR2 SYGVKD. This CDR3 has 15 residues. V lost 2 bases and J 0 bases, leaving 10 bases between the germline ends. This CDR3 reads CAISEKSIMNTEAFF. The CDR3 DNA sequence: TGTGCCATCAGTGAGAAAAGCATCATGAACACTGAAGCTTTCTTT.